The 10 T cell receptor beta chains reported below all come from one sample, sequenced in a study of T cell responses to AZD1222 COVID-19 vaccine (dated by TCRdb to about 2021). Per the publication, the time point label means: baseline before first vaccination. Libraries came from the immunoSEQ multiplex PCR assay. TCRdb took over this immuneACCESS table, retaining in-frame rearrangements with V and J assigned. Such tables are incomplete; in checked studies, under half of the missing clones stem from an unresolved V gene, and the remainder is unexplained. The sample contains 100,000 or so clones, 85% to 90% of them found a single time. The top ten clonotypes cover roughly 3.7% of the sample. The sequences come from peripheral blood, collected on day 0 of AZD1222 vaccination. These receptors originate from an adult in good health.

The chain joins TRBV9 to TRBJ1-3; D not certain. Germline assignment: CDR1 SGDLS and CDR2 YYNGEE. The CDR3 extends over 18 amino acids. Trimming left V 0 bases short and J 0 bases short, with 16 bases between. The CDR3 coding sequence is TGTGCCAGCAGCGTAGAGGGCGGAGCCGCTTTCTCTGGAAACACCATATATTTT. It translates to CASSVEGGAAFSGNTIYF.

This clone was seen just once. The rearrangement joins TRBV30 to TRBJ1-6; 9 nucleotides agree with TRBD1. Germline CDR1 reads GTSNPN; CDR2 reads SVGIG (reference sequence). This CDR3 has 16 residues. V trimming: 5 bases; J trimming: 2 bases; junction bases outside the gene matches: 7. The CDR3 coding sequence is TGTGCCTGGTCCGACAGGGGGATCCCCTATAATTCACCCCTCCACTTT. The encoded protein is CAWSDRGIPYNSPLHF.

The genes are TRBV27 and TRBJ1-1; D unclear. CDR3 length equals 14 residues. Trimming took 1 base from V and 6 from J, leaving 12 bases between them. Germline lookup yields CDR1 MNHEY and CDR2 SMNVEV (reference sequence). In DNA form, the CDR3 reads TGTGCCAGCAGTTTATTTGGGGTCTACGCTGAAGCTTTCTTT. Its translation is CASSLFGVYAEAFF.

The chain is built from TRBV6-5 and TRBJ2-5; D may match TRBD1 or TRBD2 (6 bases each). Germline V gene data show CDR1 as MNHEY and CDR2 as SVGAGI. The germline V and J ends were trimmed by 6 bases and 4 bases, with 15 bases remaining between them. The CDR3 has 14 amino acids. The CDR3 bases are TGTGCCAGCAGGGTACGGGGGCCGCCAGAGACCCAGTACTTC. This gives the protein CASRVRGPPETQYF.

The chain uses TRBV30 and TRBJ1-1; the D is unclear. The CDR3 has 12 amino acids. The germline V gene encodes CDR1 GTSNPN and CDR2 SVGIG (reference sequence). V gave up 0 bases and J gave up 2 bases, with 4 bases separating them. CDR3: CAWSVANTEAFF. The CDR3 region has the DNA TGTGCCTGGAGTGTGGCAAACACTGAAGCTTTCTTT.

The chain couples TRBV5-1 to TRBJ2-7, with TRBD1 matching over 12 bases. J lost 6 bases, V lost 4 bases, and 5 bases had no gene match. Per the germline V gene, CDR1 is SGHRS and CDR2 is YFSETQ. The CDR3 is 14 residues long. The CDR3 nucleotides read TGCGCCAGCAGCCGCCGGGACAGGGGGCTCGAGCAGTACTTC. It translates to CASSRRDRGLEQYF.

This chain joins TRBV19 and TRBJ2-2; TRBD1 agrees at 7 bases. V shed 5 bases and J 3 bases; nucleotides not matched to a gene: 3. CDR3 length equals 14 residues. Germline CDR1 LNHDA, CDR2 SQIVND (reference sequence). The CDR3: CASSRTGYTGELFF. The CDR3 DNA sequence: TGTGCCAGTAGTCGGACAGGCTACACCGGGGAGCTGTTTTTT.

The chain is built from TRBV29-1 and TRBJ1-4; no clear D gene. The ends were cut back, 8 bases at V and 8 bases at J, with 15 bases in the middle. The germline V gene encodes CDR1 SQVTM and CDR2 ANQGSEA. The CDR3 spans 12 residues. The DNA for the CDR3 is TGCAGCATCTTGGGTTTGCACGAAAAACTGTTTTTT. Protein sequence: CSILGLHEKLFF.

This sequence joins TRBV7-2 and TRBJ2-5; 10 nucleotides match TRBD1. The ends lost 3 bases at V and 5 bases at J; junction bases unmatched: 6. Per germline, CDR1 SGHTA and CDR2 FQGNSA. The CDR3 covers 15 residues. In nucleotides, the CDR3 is TGTGCCAGCAGCTTCGGGACAGGGGTGTGGGAGACCCAGTACTTC. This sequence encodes CASSFGTGVWETQYF.

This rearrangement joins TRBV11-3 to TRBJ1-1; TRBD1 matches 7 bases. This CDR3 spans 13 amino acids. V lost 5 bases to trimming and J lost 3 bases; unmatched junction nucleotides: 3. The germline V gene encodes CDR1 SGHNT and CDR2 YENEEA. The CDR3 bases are TGTGCCAGCAGCGCACAGGGGTACACTGAAGCTTTCTTT. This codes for CASSAQGYTEAFF.